These 10 T cell receptor beta chains share one sample of origin, sequenced in a study of long-term antiretroviral therapy in people with HIV. Run at survey level, the immunoSEQ assay was version v3.0. Data came from immunoSEQ multiplex PCR; TCRdb stores just in-frame clones and leaves some out. The sample lists around 26,000 clones, roughly 85% occurring once. The sequencing used unsorted PBMCs, collected 1.2 years after starting antiretroviral therapy. The receptors here all came from a middle-aged woman with HIV.

This clone was counted once. V usage is TRBV4-1 and J usage is TRBJ1-3; the match to TRBD1 covers 10 bases. J gave up 11 bases and V 3 bases, and 13 bases lay outside the gene matches. This CDR3 is 16 amino acids long. Germline CDR1 and CDR2: MGHRA and YSYEKL. The DNA for the CDR3 is TGCGCCAGCAGCCACGTCCGGACAGGGGGAAAGATCCCCATATATTTT. Its protein product is CASSHVRTGGKIPIYF.

In its sample, this clone was seen a few times. The chain recombines TRBV27 with TRBJ1-1; 9 nucleotides agree with TRBD1. This CDR3 contains 14 residues. The germline V gene encodes CDR1 MNHEY and CDR2 SMNVEV (reference sequence). The junction had 7 bases not matched to a gene; V was cut back by 5 bases and J by 6 bases. CDR3 in amino acids: CASSSLGQGAEAFF. Written as DNA, the CDR3 is TGTGCCAGCAGTAGCCTGGGACAGGGTGCTGAAGCTTTCTTT.

J is TRBJ1-5 and V is TRBV19; D is uncertain. CDR3 length: 15 residues. V was shortened by 4 bases and J by 1 base, with 11 bases between the two germline ends. Germline CDR1 is LNHDA and CDR2 is SQIVND (reference sequence). This CDR3 reads CASSNADISNQPQHF. The CDR3 DNA reads TGTGCCAGTAGTAATGCAGACATCAGCAATCAGCCCCAGCATTTT. The whole variable domain, filled in from reference TRBV19 and TRBJ1-5, reads DGGITQSPKYLFRKEGQNVTLSCEQNLNHDAMYWYRQDPGQGLRLIYYSQIVNDFQKGDIAEGYSVSREKKESFPLTVTSAQKNPTAFYLCASSNADISNQPQHFGDGTRLSIL.

Within the sample, this clone is medium-sized. At one of its ends the junction is not consistent with the germline gene, which may arise from a read error. The V gene is TRBV2, the J gene TRBJ2-7, with a tentative D call TRBD1 (5 bases). This CDR3 spans 16 amino acids. Germline V gives CDR1 SNHLY, CDR2 FYNNEI. CDR3 protein: CASEDNLAGISNEQYF. CDR3 nucleotides: TGTGCCAGCGAAGACAATCTGGCAGGGATCTCCAACGAGCAGTACTTC.

The sample holds a few counts of this clone. The chain combines TRBV7-9 with TRBJ2-7; 7 nucleotides line up with TRBD2. Losses at the gene ends were 4 bases for V and 2 bases for J; bases not matched to a gene: 11. The germline CDR1 and CDR2 sequences are SEHNR and FQNEAQ (reference sequence). CDR3 size: 16 residues. As DNA, the CDR3 is TGTGCCAGCAGCTCCCGATCAGCGGGACTACCCTACGAGCAGTACTTC. Translation: CASSSRSAGLPYEQYF.

The chain is built from TRBV5-6 and TRBJ2-1; D ambiguous. This CDR3 contains 11 residues. Germline CDR1 is SGHDT and CDR2 is YYEEEE. Trimming took 4 bases from V and 11 from J, leaving 10 bases between them. DNA for the CDR3: TGTGCCAGCAGCCTACGAGACCAGCAGTTCTTC. Residues: CASSLRDQQFF.

The rearrangement uses TRBV9 and TRBJ1-2; unclear D gene. Germline loops: CDR1 SGDLS, CDR2 YYNGEE. Trimming removed 0 bases from V and 6 bases from J, with 12 bases in between. The CDR3 has 14 amino acids. The CDR3 nucleotides read TGTGCCAGCAGCGTAGGTGGGCAGCCCGATGGCTACACCTTC. It specifies CASSVGGQPDGYTF.

The chain uses TRBV7-9 and TRBJ2-1; D ambiguous. There are 15 residues in the CDR3. Germline loops: CDR1 SEHNR, CDR2 FQNEAQ (reference sequence). The ends were cut back, 0 bases at V and 6 bases at J, with 12 bases in the middle. CDR3 sequence reads: CASSLAGRVTNEQFF. The CDR3 nucleotides read TGTGCCAGCAGCTTAGCAGGTAGGGTAACCAATGAGCAGTTCTTC.

The chain combines TRBV7-7 with TRBJ2-3, with D unclear. The ends were cut back, 5 bases at V and 1 base at J, with 16 bases in the middle. In germline, CDR1 is SSHAT, CDR2 FNYEAQ (reference sequence). There are 16 residues in the CDR3. CDR3 sequence: CASSPMSPLGTDTQYF. The CDR3 nucleotides are TGTGCCAGCAGCCCGATGAGCCCTTTAGGCACAGATACGCAGTATTTT.

This clone qualifies as large. The chain is built from TRBV5-6 and TRBJ1-2; D ambiguous. CDR3 length: 13 amino acids. Trimming removed 4 bases from V and 3 bases from J, with 10 bases in between. Germline assignment: CDR1 SGHDT and CDR2 YYEEEE. This CDR3 is CASSPTEYYGYTF. CDR3 DNA: TGTGCCAGCAGCCCCACCGAGTACTATGGCTACACCTTC.